Listed below are T cell receptor beta chains from one sample, sequenced in a study of cytomegalovirus exposure and HLA in healthy donors. Method: immunoSEQ multiplex PCR; TCRdb's copy keeps in-frame clones and lacks some. Of about 220,000 clones in the sample, around 80% were seen once. The sequenced sample consisted of PBMCs. The receptor source for this set is a woman aged 40 to 55 in good health and CMV-seropositive. Each CDR3 is given without its conserved first and last residue. The D gene is left open where the match is weak.

D	V	J	CDR3
.	TRBV29-1	TRBJ2-7	SVEVPQGKTYEQY
.	TRBV2	TRBJ2-3	ASGVVQSSTDTQY
TRBD1	TRBV19	TRBJ1-1	ASRADRENTEAF
TRBD1	TRBV7-2	TRBJ2-7	ASSSDRGRYEQY
.	TRBV29-1	TRBJ1-2	SVGVESYGYT
TRBD1	TRBV6-9	TRBJ2-1	ALRGTGYNEQF
.	TRBV11-1	TRBJ1-5	ASSLGRDSNQPQH
.	TRBV2	TRBJ2-7	ASSPAARSMHYEQY
TRBD2	TRBV2	.	ASSERREAGEQY
.	TRBV9	TRBJ2-4	ASSVGWVTEGAKNIQY
TRBD1	TRBV5-1	TRBJ2-7	ASSLGTGFNEQY
.	TRBV6-1	TRBJ1-2	ATYNNYGYT
TRBD1	TRBV7-2	TRBJ1-6	ASSPEGALNNSPLH
TRBD1	TRBV30	TRBJ1-6	AWDREGSPLH
.	TRBV4-3	TRBJ1-1	ASSQEGRTEAF
TRBD1	TRBV10-1	TRBJ1-1	ASSPGQGEAF
.	TRBV9	TRBJ2-5	ASSVDGGEETQY
.	TRBV9	TRBJ1-1	ASSFTVNTEAF
.	TRBV2	TRBJ1-1	ASRADRLNTEAF
.	TRBV7-3	TRBJ2-1	ASRRGSYNEQF
.	TRBV6-6	TRBJ1-4	ASTTGQGGEKLF
TRBD1	TRBV19	TRBJ1-5	ASKTGYNQPQH
TRBD1	TRBV5-8	TRBJ1-6	ASSLGDRENSPLH
.	TRBV6-1	TRBJ1-4	ASSESVGVGANEKLF
.	TRBV4-3	TRBJ2-2	ASSSPRRGRVGELF
.	TRBV4-2	TRBJ1-2	ASSQLNAGTYGYT
.	TRBV6-5	TRBJ1-1	ASSYSKGANTEAF
.	TRBV6-6	TRBJ2-3	ASSYSNSRTDTQY
TRBD1	TRBV30	TRBJ2-4	AWSVTGKDIQY
TRBD1	TRBV7-8	TRBJ1-3	ASSPRGQGAFSGNTIY
.	TRBV27	TRBJ1-2	ASSLAGLYGYT
.	TRBV14	TRBJ1-6	ASSQGQGINSPLH
TRBD1	TRBV18	TRBJ2-3	ASSSAQGATDTQY
TRBD1	TRBV28	TRBJ1-1	ANRQGEKDTEAF
.	TRBV28	TRBJ1-2	ASSLGARAYGYT
.	TRBV6-5	TRBJ1-1	ASTRGGYTEAF
.	TRBV13	TRBJ2-1	ASSLGSGGSSYNEQF
TRBD2	TRBV5-1	TRBJ2-5	ASSLERDKTQY
TRBD2	TRBV11-3	TRBJ2-1	ASSSTGGGRHEQF
TRBD1	TRBV7-9	TRBJ1-6	ASSLAGQGNNSPLH
.	TRBV4-1	TRBJ2-3	ASSQDRDTQY
TRBD2	TRBV2	TRBJ2-1	ASCEWSSGSGEQF
TRBD2	TRBV6-5	TRBJ2-5	ASSYTRGGGQETQY
.	TRBV7-9	TRBJ1-1	ASSWGEGRKNTEAF
TRBD1	TRBV7-9	TRBJ2-7	SSEDRVGYEQY
.	TRBV4-2	TRBJ2-1	ASSQGIRLVDEQF
TRBD1	TRBV4-3	TRBJ2-5	ASSQNAGRQGY
.	TRBV27	TRBJ2-3	ASSLGVADTQY
.	TRBV5-5	TRBJ1-2	ASSSQGRGGYT
.	TRBV7-2	TRBJ1-1	ASRFAQGRTEAF
TRBD2	TRBV7-7	TRBJ2-2	ASSLGGLVNTGELF
.	TRBV13	TRBJ2-3	ASRPGTDTQY
TRBD1	TRBV6-5	TRBJ2-2	ASSYLGTGATGELF
.	TRBV4-1	TRBJ2-7	ASSQVPQGREQY
.	TRBV4-3	TRBJ1-6	ASSQDGGYNSPLH
.	TRBV4-1	TRBJ1-4	ASSQGVGLGGALGEKLF
TRBD1	TRBV11-3	TRBJ2-5	ASSDRDRGRGETQY